This section outlines one T cell receptor (beta chain) sequence together with its context. The antigen is undetermined. These data come from a study of identifying expanded T cells in peripheral blood. Collection occurred without any documented infections or immune events in donors. General observations from the study: Across healthy donors, higher total template counts meant significantly greater roughly 2-week count variance. Differentially abundant clones: around 1.1 between replicates, about 15 at about 13 days, roughly 18 at four.

Germline values: CDR1 SNHLY, CDR2 FYNNEI. The CDR3 has 13 amino acids. The germline V and J ends were trimmed by 0 bases and 9 bases, with 9 bases remaining between them. Repertoires were generated with immunoSEQ multiplex PCR, while TCRdb's copy carries only in-frame clones and drops some. There are fewer than 130,000 clones in the sample; around 89% occur only once, and over 15% lies in the top ten. This receptor was taken from a person aged 18 to 70 in good health. The sequencing sample was made of blood. This chain uses TRBV2 with TRBJ2-1; D is unresolved. The CDR3 DNA reads TGTGCCAGCAGTGAAGCTGGTGGCGGTGAGCAGTTCTTC. Amino acids: CASSEAGGGEQFF.